This T cell receptor beta chain was recorded in a study of Graves' ophthalmopathy and Graves' hyperthyroidism. The overall study: There was a collection of peripheral blood at initial diagnosis, before any treatment.

CDR3 regions of TCR beta were amplified from RNA transcripts. Amplification began with first-round RT-PCR using HTBI primers, then second-round multiplex PCR was performed. TCRdb passed the multiplex PCR reads through MiXCR, listing each CDR3 protein once. The sample includes a few hundred thousand distinct CDR3 sequences, around 16% of them seen just once. Ophthalmopathy cases showed moderate-to-severe activity, scoring CAS ≥3 and NOSPECS ≥4, with duration under 3 months. Fresh peripheral blood, 8.5 to 10 ml, was the PBMC source. This clonotype has at least ten counts. The sample comprised peripheral blood. This sequence was found in a woman under 30 with Graves' ophthalmopathy.

The CDR3, as DNA: TGTGCCTGGAGACACGCCGGACGGCGGAACACTGAAGCTTTCTTT. Its protein is CAWRHAGRRNTEAFF. The J gene is TRBJ1-1, the V gene TRBV30; D is unclear. Germline CDR1 is GTSNPN and CDR2 is SVGIG (reference sequence). The CDR3 consists of 15 residues. The V gene lost 3 bases and the J gene lost 1 base, with 15 bases spanning the gap.